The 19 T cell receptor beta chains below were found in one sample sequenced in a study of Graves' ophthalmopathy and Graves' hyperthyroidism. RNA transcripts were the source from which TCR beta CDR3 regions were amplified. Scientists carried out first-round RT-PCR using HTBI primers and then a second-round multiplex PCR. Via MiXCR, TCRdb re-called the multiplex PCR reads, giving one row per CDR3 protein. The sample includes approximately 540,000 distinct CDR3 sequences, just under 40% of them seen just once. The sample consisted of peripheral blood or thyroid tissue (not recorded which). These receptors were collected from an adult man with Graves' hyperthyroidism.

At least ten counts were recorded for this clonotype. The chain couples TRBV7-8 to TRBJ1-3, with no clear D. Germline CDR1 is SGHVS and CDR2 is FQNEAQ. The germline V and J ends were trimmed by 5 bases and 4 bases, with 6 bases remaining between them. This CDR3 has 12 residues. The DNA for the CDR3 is TGTGCCAGCAGCCCGGAGGGAAACACCATATATTTT. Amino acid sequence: CASSPEGNTIYF.

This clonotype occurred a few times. The DNA of the CDR3 is TGCAGTGCTAGTTCGGGTCGAACAGAGACCCAGTACTTC. Protein sequence: CSASSGRTETQYF. The chain combines TRBV20-1 with TRBJ2-5; D unresolved. Germline V gene sequence: CDR1 DFQATT, CDR2 SNEGSKA (reference sequence). The CDR3 runs 13 residues. Trimming removed 3 bases from V and 4 bases from J, with 12 bases in between.

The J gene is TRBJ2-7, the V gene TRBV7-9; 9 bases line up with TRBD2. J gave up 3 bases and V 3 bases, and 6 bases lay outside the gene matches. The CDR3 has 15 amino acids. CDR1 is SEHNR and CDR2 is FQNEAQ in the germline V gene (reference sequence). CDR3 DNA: TGTGCCAGCAGCTTTGAGGGACTAGCAAGCTACGAGCAGTACTTC. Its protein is CASSFEGLASYEQYF.

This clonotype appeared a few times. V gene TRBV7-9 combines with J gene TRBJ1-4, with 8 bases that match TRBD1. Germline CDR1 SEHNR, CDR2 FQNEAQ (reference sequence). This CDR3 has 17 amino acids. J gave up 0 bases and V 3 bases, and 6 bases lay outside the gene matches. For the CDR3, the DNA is TGTGCCAGCAGCTTGGTTACAGGGGGATCAACTAATGAAAAACTGTTTTTT. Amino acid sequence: CASSLVTGGSTNEKLFF.

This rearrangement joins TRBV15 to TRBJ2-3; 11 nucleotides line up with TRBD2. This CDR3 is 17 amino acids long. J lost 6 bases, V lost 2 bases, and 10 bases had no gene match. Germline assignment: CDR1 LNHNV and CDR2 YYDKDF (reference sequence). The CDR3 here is CATSRSLTSGIGDTQYF. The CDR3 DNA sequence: TGTGCCACCAGCAGATCCCTGACTAGCGGGATAGGGGATACGCAGTATTTT.

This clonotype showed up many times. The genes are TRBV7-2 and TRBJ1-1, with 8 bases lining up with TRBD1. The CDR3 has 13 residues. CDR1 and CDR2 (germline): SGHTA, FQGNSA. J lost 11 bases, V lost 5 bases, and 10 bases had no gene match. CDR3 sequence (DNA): TGTGCCAGCAGCGTGACAGGGGCCGTTTCTGCTTTCTTT. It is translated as CASSVTGAVSAFF.

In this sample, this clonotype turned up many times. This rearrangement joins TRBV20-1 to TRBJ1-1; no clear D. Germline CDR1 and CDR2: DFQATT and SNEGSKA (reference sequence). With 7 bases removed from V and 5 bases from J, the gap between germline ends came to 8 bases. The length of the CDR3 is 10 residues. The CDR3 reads CSVFITEAFF. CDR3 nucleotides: TGCAGTGTCTTTATTACTGAAGCTTTCTTT.

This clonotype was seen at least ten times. The CDR3 DNA reads as TGTGCCAGCAGCTTAAGGGGGATTGAGGGCACTGAAGCTTTCTTT. Its protein product is CASSLRGIEGTEAFF. The chain is built from TRBV5-8 and TRBJ1-1; a possible D gene is TRBD1 (6 bases). Trimming stripped 2 bases from V and 4 bases from J, with 15 bases between. CDR3 length: 15 amino acids. Germline lookup yields CDR1 SGHTS and CDR2 YDEGEE.

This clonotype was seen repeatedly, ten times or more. The CDR3 is CASSPKAETQYF. CDR3 DNA sequence: TGTGCCAGCAGCCCCAAGGCGGAGACCCAGTACTTC. The genes are TRBV11-2 and TRBJ2-5; D unclear. CDR1 and CDR2 from the germline V gene are SGHAT and FQNNGV. Trimming shortened V by 5 bases and J by 5 bases, and 9 bases separated the two germline ends. The CDR3 totals 12 residues.

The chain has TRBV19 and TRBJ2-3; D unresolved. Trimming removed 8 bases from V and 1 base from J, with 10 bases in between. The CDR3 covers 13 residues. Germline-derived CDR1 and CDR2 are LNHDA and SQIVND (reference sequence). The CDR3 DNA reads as TGTGCCAGTGGGCGGACCCGCACAGATACGCAGTATTTT. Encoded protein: CASGRTRTDTQYF. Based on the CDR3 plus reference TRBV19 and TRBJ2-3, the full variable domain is DGGITQSPKYLFRKEGQNVTLSCEQNLNHDAMYWYRQDPGQGLRLIYYSQIVNDFQKGDIAEGYSVSREKKESFPLTVTSAQKNPTAFYLCASGRTRTDTQYFGPGTRLTVL.

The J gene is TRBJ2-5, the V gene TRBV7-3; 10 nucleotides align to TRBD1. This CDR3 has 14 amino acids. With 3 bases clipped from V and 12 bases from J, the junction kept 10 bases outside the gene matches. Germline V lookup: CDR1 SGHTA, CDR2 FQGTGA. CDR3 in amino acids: CASSFRDRGSREYF. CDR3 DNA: TGTGCCAGCAGCTTCCGGGACAGGGGCTCGAGAGAGTACTTC.

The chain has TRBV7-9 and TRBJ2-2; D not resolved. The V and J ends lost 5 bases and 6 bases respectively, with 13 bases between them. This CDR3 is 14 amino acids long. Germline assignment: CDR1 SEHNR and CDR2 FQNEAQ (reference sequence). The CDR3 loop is CASSPSSYAGELFF. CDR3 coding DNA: TGTGCCAGCAGCCCTTCTAGTTACGCCGGGGAGCTGTTTTTT.

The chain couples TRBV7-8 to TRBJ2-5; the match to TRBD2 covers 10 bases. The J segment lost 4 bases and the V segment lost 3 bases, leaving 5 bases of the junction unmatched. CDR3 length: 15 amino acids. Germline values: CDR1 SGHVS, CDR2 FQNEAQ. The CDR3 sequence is CASSLSRTSGETQYF. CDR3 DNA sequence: TGTGCCAGCAGCTTGTCTCGGACTAGCGGAGAGACCCAGTACTTC.

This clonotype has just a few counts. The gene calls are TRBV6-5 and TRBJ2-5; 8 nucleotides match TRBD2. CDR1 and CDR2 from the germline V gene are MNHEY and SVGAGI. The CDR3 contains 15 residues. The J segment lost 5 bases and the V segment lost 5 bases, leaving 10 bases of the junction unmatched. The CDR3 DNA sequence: TGTGCCAGCAGTCGCGGAGCGGGAGATCGGGAGACCCAGTACTTC. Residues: CASSRGAGDRETQYF.

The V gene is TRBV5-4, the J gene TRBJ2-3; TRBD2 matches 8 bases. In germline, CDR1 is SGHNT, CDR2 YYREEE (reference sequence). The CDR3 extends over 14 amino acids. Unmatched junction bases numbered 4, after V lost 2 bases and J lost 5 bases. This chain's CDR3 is CASSLAGERDTQYF. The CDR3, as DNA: TGTGCCAGCAGCTTAGCGGGGGAGAGAGATACGCAGTATTTT.

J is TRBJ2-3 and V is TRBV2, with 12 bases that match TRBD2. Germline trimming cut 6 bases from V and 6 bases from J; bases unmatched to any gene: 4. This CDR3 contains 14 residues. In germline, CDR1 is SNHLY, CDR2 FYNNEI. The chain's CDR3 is CASSGLAGKDTQYF. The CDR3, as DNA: TGTGCCAGCAGCGGACTAGCGGGAAAGGATACGCAGTATTTT.

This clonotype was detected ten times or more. The chain's CDR3 is CASSELGTNEKLFF. DNA of the CDR3: TGCGCCAGCAGTGAGTTGGGAACTAATGAAAAACTGTTTTTT. The gene calls are TRBV10-2 and TRBJ1-4; D unclear. V was shortened by 1 base and J by 1 base, with 4 bases between the two germline ends. CDR1 and CDR2 from the germline V gene are WSHSY and SAAADI. The CDR3 extends over 14 amino acids.

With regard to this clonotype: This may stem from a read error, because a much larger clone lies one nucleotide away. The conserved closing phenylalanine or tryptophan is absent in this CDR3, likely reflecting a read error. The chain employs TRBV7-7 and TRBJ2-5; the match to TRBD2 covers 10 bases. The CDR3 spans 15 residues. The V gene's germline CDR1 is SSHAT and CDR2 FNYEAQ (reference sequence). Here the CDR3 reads CASSRGTSDRETQYL. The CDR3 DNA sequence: TGTGCTAGCAGCCGCGGGACTAGCGATCGAGAGACCCAGTACCTC.

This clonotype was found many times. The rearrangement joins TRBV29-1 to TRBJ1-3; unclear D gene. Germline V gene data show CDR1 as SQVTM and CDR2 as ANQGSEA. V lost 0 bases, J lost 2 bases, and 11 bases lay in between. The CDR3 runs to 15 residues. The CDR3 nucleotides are TGCAGCGTTGAAGATCAAACAGCTCCTGGAAACACCATATATTTT. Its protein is CSVEDQTAPGNTIYF.